These 26 T cell receptor beta chains were sequenced from one sample in a study of Ad26.COV2.S vaccination and SARS-CoV-2 variants. The treatment denotes: some 20 received Ad26.COV2.S at low or high dose, single or two shots; about 5 received placebo; per-sample allocation not given. Following the first vaccine or placebo injection, samples were taken on day 63. Clones were read by immunoSEQ multiplex PCR, and TCRdb kept only the in-frame ones, dropping some. Of approximately 350,000 clones detected, about four fifths appear once; the ten largest clones hold about 7.1%. Specimen: peripheral blood, collected in a trial of Ad26.COV2.S vaccine versus placebo. The source of these receptors is a person aged 18 to 65 who received the Ad26.COV2.S COVID-19 vaccine or a placebo.

This clone has only one observation. The chain recombines TRBV3-1 (or the pseudogene TRBV3-2) with TRBJ2-3; no reliable D call. Germline CDR1 reads LGHDT; CDR2 reads YNNKEL (reference sequence). Trimming pared 4 bases from V and 2 bases from J, leaving 19 bases between. This CDR3 is 17 amino acids long. The DNA of the CDR3 is TGTGCCAGCAGCCCACCCTTCCCTTTTCAACCCACAGATACGCAGTATTTT. Amino acids: CASSPPFPFQPTDTQYF.

The chain joins TRBV7-9 to TRBJ2-7; TRBD2 is a possible D gene (5 bases). Per the germline V gene, CDR1 is SEHNR and CDR2 is FQNEAQ (reference sequence). The V end lost 1 base, the J end lost 6 bases, and 10 bases lay between the germline ends. The CDR3 spans 13 residues. CDR3 protein: CASSLGYGVEQYF. The CDR3, as DNA: TGTGCCAGCAGCTTAGGGTACGGGGTCGAGCAGTACTTC.

The rearrangement joins TRBV5-4 to TRBJ1-1; D not certain. Trimming left V 5 bases short and J 0 bases short, with 8 bases between. Germline V gives CDR1 SGHNT, CDR2 YYREEE (reference sequence). The CDR3 is made up of 13 amino acids. The CDR3 spells CASRGILNTEAFF. As DNA, the CDR3 is TGTGCCAGCAGGGGGATTCTGAACACTGAAGCTTTCTTT.

This chain uses TRBV27 with TRBJ2-7; 15 nucleotides agree with TRBD2. The CDR3 length is 14 residues. CDR1 is MNHEY, CDR2 SMNVEV, per germline (reference sequence). CDR3 DNA sequence: TGTGCGAGGACTAGCGGGAGGGCCGCCTACGAGCAGTACTTC. Its translation: CARTSGRAAYEQYF.

The chain couples TRBV6-5 to TRBJ1-5; maybe TRBD1 (6 bases). This CDR3 comprises 16 residues. Germline CDR1 MNHEY, CDR2 SVGAGI. The germline V and J ends were trimmed by 2 bases and 0 bases, with 11 bases remaining between them. CDR3 DNA sequence: TGTGCCAGCAGTTACGAGACAGGCTATAGCAATCAGCCCCAGCATTTT. It is translated as CASSYETGYSNQPQHF.

The chain joins TRBV7-9 to TRBJ1-5; 8 nucleotides agree with TRBD1. The CDR3 sequence is 16 residues long. Germline assignment: CDR1 SEHNR and CDR2 FQNEAQ (reference sequence). V lost 1 base to trimming and J lost 6 bases; unmatched junction nucleotides: 8. The CDR3: CASSLGDGRGLQPQHF. CDR3 coding DNA: TGTGCCAGCAGCTTAGGCGACGGCAGGGGGCTTCAGCCCCAGCATTTT.

This clone was counted a few times. The V call is TRBV4-1, the J call TRBJ1-3; D is unresolved. V lost 1 base, J lost 0 bases, and 10 bases lay in between. The germline V gene has CDR1 MGHRA and CDR2 YSYEKL. The CDR3 has 16 residues. The CDR3 here is CASSQGPSSSGNTIYF. CDR3 sequence (DNA): TGCGCCAGCAGCCAAGGCCCTTCATCCTCTGGAAACACCATATATTTT.

The rearrangement joins TRBV4-3 to TRBJ2-7; possible D gene TRBD1, 5 bases. In germline, CDR1 is LGHNA, CDR2 YSLEER. V lost 1 base to trimming and J lost 7 bases, with 17 bases between them. CDR3 length equals 15 residues. Here the CDR3 reads CASSQGGYPSREQYF. CDR3 DNA: TGCGCCAGCAGCCAAGGGGGCTACCCTTCTCGGGAGCAGTACTTC.

V usage is TRBV5-6 and J usage is TRBJ2-7; TRBD1 matches 7 bases. The CDR3 is made up of 16 amino acids. Germline CDR1 reads SGHDT; CDR2 reads YYEEEE. J was trimmed by 2 bases and V by 0 bases; bases with no gene match: 8. CDR3 nucleotide sequence: TGTGCCAGCAGCTTGGAACAGGGGCGCATCCCCTACGAGCAGTACTTC. It yields the protein CASSLEQGRIPYEQYF.

The chain links TRBV7-9 to TRBJ1-1; D gene unclear. V shed 6 bases and J shed 5 bases, with 16 bases lying between them. The CDR3 runs 14 residues. Germline V gene sequence: CDR1 SEHNR, CDR2 FQNEAQ (reference sequence). CDR3 nucleotide sequence: TGTGCCAGCAGTCGTCAGGTGGGTGGAACTGAAGCTTTCTTT. Its translation: CASSRQVGGTEAFF.

In its sample, this clone was seen once. The chain has TRBV9 and TRBJ1-3, with no clear D. V lost 0 bases and J lost 2, with 9 bases in between. The CDR3 is 15 amino acids. In germline, CDR1 is SGDLS, CDR2 YYNGEE. The CDR3, as DNA: TGTGCCAGCAGCGTAGAGAACTTCACTGGAAACACCATATATTTT. Residues: CASSVENFTGNTIYF.

This chain connects TRBV7-6 to TRBJ2-1; 8 bases are a match to TRBD2. V trimming: 4 bases; J trimming: 3 bases; junction bases outside the gene matches: 8. The CDR3 runs 16 residues. Germline CDR1 reads SGHVS; CDR2 reads FNYEAQ. Written as DNA, the CDR3 is TGTGCCAGCAGCTCCCCTGGCGGGAGGAACTACAATGAGCAGTTCTTC. It codes for CASSSPGGRNYNEQFF. Based on the CDR3 plus reference TRBV7-6 and TRBJ2-1, the full variable domain is GAGVSQSPRYKVTKRGQDVALRCDPISGHVSLYWYRQALGQGPEFLTYFNYEAQQDKSGLPNDRFSAERPEGSISTLTIQRTEQRDSAMYRCASSSPGGRNYNEQFFGPGTRLTVL.

The gene calls are TRBV21-1 and TRBJ2-2; no DNA check was done on the table's D call, TRBD2. TRBV21-1 is given as a pseudogene. This CDR3 is built from 14 residues. The CDR3 loop reads CASSSGADTGELFF. CDR3 DNA sequence: TGTGCCAGCAGCAGCGGGGCCGACACCGGGGAGCTGTTTTTT.

This clone was observed a handful of times. The V gene is TRBV19, the J gene TRBJ1-1; a weak D match, TRBD1 (6 bases). Per the germline V gene, CDR1 is LNHDA and CDR2 is SQIVND (reference sequence). This CDR3 has 14 residues. Trimming shortened V by 3 bases and J by 0 bases, and 8 bases separated the two germline ends. The CDR3 DNA follows: TGTGCCAGTAGTATCTCAGGGGTGAACACTGAAGCTTTCTTT. Protein sequence: CASSISGVNTEAFF.

The CDR3 DNA reads as TGTGCCTGGAGTGAACAGGGTGGGGAAGAGACCCAGTACTTC. Translated, it gives CAWSEQGGEETQYF. J is TRBJ2-5 and V is TRBV30; TRBD1 is a possible D gene (6 bases). In germline, CDR1 is GTSNPN, CDR2 SVGIG (reference sequence). V shed 1 base and J shed 3 bases, with 12 bases lying between them. The CDR3 runs 14 residues.

The rearrangement uses TRBV7-9 and TRBJ2-1, with TRBD2 matching 8 bases. Germline V gene sequence: CDR1 SEHNR, CDR2 FQNEAQ (reference sequence). With V trimmed by 5 bases and J by 10 bases, 16 bases remained unmatched. The CDR3 spans 16 residues. CDR3 loop: CASSLRQAGGPSEQFF. Here the CDR3 DNA reads TGTGCCAGCAGCCTGCGGCAGGCGGGAGGTCCCTCGGAGCAGTTCTTC. The complete variable domain, with remaining parts taken from reference TRBV7-9 and TRBJ2-1, reads DTGVSQNPRHKITKRGQNVTFRCDPISEHNRLYWYRQTLGQGPEFLTYFQNEAQLEKSRLLSDRFSAERPKGSFSTLEIQRTEQGDSAMYLCASSLRQAGGPSEQFFGPGTRLTVL.

This rearrangement joins TRBV5-4 to TRBJ2-3; TRBD1 matches at 10 bases. Per the germline V gene, CDR1 is SGHNT and CDR2 is YYREEE (reference sequence). CDR3 length equals 14 residues. With 3 bases clipped from V and 6 bases from J, the junction kept 4 bases outside the gene matches. CDR3 coding DNA: TGTGCCAGCAGCTCCAGACAGGGGGCGGATACGCAGTATTTT. It translates to CASSSRQGADTQYF.

The rearrangement joins TRBV4-1 to TRBJ2-2, with a weak D call TRBD1 (6 bases). The germline V and J ends were trimmed by 0 bases and 3 bases, with 8 bases remaining between them. Germline CDR1 is MGHRA and CDR2 is YSYEKL. The CDR3 contains 15 residues. CDR3 coding DNA: TGCGCCAGCAGCCAAGATAGGACAGACACCGGGGAGCTGTTTTTT. Amino acids: CASSQDRTDTGELFF.

Points on this clone: This sample includes further DNA sequences coding for the same CDR3. The chain has TRBV7-2 and TRBJ1-2; possibly TRBD1 for D (5 bases). Germline-derived CDR1 and CDR2 are SGHTA and FQGNSA. The CDR3 has 14 residues. Trimming took off 0 bases at V and 2 bases at J, with 7 bases between the two ends. The DNA for the CDR3 is TGTGCCAGCAGCTTAGCAGGGGCGAACTATGGCTACACCTTC. It codes for CASSLAGANYGYTF. Supplemented by reference TRBV7-2 and TRBJ1-2, the full variable domain reads GAGVSQSPSNKVTEKGKDVELRCDPISGHTALYWYRQSLGQGLEFLIYFQGNSAPDKSGLPSDRFSAERTGGSVSTLTIQRTQQEDSAVYLCASSLAGANYGYTFGSGTRLTVV.

The CDR3 here is CASSYVDRPYEQFF. CDR3 bases: TGTGCCAGCAGTTACGTTGACAGACCCTATGAGCAGTTCTTC. The gene calls are TRBV6-5 and TRBJ2-1; TRBD1 might be the D (5 bases). The length of the CDR3 is 14 residues. Trimming stripped 2 bases from V and 8 bases from J, with 13 bases between. Germline V gives CDR1 MNHEY, CDR2 SVGAGI.

The CDR3 loop is CASSNQASPLHF. CDR3 DNA sequence: TGTGCCAGCAGTAATCAGGCTTCACCCCTCCACTTT. The chain combines TRBV2 with TRBJ1-6; no definite D call. The germline V gene encodes CDR1 SNHLY and CDR2 FYNNEI. V was cut by 5 bases and J by 9 bases, with 8 bases left in between. CDR3 length equals 12 residues.

The chain is built from TRBV7-9 and TRBJ1-2; a possible D gene is TRBD1 (5 bases). Germline V CDR1 and CDR2: SEHNR, FQNEAQ (reference sequence). Deletions cut 5 bases from V and 8 bases from J, with 24 bases between. The CDR3 runs 16 residues. CDR3 bases: TGTGCCAGCAGCCTTTCTGGGACGGAGGAATCGGGCGGCTACACCTTC. This sequence encodes CASSLSGTEESGGYTF.

The chain links TRBV5-4 to TRBJ1-2; D unresolved. The CDR3 is 14 residues long. V was shortened by 0 bases and J by 7 bases, with 13 bases between the two germline ends. Germline loops: CDR1 SGHNT, CDR2 YYREEE (reference sequence). Here the CDR3 DNA reads TGTGCCAGCAGCTTGGCCGCCCCGAAGCGTGGCTACACCTTC. Protein product: CASSLAAPKRGYTF.

The chain combines TRBV15 with TRBJ2-1, with 7 bases lining up with TRBD1. Germline V gives CDR1 LNHNV, CDR2 YYDKDF (reference sequence). V shed 0 bases, J shed 4 bases, and the junction held 3 bases outside the gene matches. CDR3 length: 15 amino acids. The CDR3 protein is CATSRDGTVYNEQFF. CDR3 coding DNA: TGTGCCACCAGCAGAGATGGGACAGTTTACAATGAGCAGTTCTTC.

On this clone: The germline gene is not matched at one end of the junction; a read error may be the cause. The J gene is TRBJ2-7, the V gene TRBV7-2; the D call may be TRBD1 or TRBD2 (5 bases each). Germline V gene sequence: CDR1 SGHTA, CDR2 FQGNSA. The CDR3 runs 12 residues. CDR3 nucleotides: TGTGCCAGCAGCCCTACTGGCGAGGGGCGGGACTTC. As protein: CASSPTGEGRDF.

With respect to this clone: At one end the junction does not follow the germline gene, possibly because of a read error. Other DNA sequences in this sample translate to the same CDR3. The rearrangement uses TRBV6-5 and TRBJ2-7, with unresolved D. CDR1 and CDR2 from the germline V gene are MNHEY and SVGAGI. The CDR3 spans 15 residues. The CDR3 nucleotides read TGTGCCAGCAGTTCCCTGAGTCCTTTAAGATACGAACAGTACTTC. Translating it yields CASSSLSPLRYEQYF.